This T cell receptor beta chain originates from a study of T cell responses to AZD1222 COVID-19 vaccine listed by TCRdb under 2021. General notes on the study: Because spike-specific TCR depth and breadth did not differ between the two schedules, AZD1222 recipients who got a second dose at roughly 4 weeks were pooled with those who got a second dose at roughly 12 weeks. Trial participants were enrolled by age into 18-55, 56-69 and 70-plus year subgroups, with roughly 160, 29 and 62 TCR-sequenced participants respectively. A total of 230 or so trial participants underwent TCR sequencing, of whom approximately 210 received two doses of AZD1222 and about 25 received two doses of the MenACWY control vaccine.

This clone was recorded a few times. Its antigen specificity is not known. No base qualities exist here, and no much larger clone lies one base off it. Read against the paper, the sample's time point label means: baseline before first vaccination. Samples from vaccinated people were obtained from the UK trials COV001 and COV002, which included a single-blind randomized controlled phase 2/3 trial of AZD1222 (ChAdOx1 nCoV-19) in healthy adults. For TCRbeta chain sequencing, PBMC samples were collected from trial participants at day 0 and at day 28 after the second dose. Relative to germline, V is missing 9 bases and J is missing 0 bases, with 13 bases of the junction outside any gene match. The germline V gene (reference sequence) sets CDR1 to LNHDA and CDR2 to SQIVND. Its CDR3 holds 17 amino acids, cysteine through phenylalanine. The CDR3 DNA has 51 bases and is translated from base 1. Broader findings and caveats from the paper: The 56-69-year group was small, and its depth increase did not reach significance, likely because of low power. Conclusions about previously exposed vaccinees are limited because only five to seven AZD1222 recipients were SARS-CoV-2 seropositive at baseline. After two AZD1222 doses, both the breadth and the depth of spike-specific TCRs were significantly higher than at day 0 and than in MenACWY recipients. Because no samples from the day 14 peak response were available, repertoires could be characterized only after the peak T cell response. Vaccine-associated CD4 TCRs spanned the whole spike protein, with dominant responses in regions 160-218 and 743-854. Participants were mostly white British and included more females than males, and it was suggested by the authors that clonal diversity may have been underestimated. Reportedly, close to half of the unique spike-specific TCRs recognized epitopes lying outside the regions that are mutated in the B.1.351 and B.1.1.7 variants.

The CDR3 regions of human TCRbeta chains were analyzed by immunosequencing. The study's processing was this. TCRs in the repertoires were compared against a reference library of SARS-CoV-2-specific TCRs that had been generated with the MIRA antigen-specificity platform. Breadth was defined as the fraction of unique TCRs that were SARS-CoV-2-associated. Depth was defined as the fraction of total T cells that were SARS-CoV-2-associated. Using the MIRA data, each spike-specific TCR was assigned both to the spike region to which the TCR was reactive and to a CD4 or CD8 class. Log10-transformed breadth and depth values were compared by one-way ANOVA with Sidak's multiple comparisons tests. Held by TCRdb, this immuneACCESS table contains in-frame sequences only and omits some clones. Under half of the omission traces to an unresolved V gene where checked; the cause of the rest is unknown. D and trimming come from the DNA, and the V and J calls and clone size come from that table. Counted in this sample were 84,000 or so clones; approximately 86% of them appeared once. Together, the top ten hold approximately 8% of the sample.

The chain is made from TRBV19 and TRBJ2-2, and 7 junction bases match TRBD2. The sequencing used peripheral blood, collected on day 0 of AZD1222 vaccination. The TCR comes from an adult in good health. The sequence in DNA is TGTGCCAGCCAAGTGGGGGTAGCGGGCGCGAACACCGGGGAGCTGTTTTTT. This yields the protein CASQVGVAGANTGELFF.